This T cell receptor beta chain was sequenced in a study of cytomegalovirus exposure and HLA in healthy donors (dated by TCRdb to the late 2010s). Some background on the complete study: An earlier analysis of several hundred of the donors reported more than 250 Gb of sequence data and 120 million or so unique TCR beta sequences from 150 million to 200 million T cells. An early release that covered approximately 600 HLA-typed donors contained about 300 gigabases of sequencing data and around 80 million unique TCR sequences. Of the roughly 400 genotyped donors, 65% to 90% were placed in the genetic ancestry cluster associated with self-reported Caucasian donors. The study was designed to test whether signatures of past pathogen exposure could be identified by cataloging public T cell receptors. The study profiled the T cell repertoires of fewer than 850 subjects by immunosequencing and related them to cytomegalovirus serostatus. A separate validation cohort of some 130 different subjects was used in addition to the roughly 700-subject first cohort. To predict cytomegalovirus infection status, the study combined high-throughput TCR immunosequencing, statistical association of individual TCRs with disease status, and machine learning. To study patterns of TCR occurrence, a later analysis re-analyzed previously published TCR beta repertoires from 600 to 750 donors and added high-resolution HLA genotyping. The later analysis used no new phenotypic data to find candidate immune exposures, relying instead on TCR beta sequences and their occurrence across donors. In an earlier analysis of 500 to 650 of the donors, high-throughput TCR beta sequencing was used to judge whether each TCR beta V gene segment behaved as functional or pseudogenic. Donor age, sex, ethnicity and CMV serostatus were collected together with the repertoire data. A later genetic analysis used genome-wide SNP genotypes for about three fifths of the roughly 700 donors, treating that subset as a discovery cohort. All discovery cohort repertoires had been generated on a single sequencing platform. Both class I and class II loci were covered by HLA typing, at four-digit resolution. The number of donors typed differed by locus, with about 629-630 for A, B, C, DRB1 and DQB1, more than 500 for DQA1, nearly 610 for DPA1, and under 490 for DPB1. A handful of DR-DQ haplotypes were handled as single units for association and clustering because linkage in the cohort was strong. Among roughly 400 genotyped donors of the cohort, an average of around 240,000 unique TCR beta nucleotide sequences was sequenced per donor, of which approximately 19% were non-productive.

In the germline V gene, CDR1 corresponds to SGHTA and CDR2 to FQGNSA. Including the terminal cysteine and phenylalanine, the CDR3 comprises 14 residues. The DNA shown is the 42-base CDR3, in frame from base 1. Clipping removes 5 bases from V and 4 bases from J, with 7 as the unmatched junction base count. Overall study results and their limits: A cluster of highly shared sequence variants was judged likely to be a technical artifact of the sequencing pipeline. The earlier analysis of 587 of the donors excluded seventeen rarely observed V segments, including chromosome 9 orphons, because counts were too low. According to a later genetic analysis, donors in an Asian-associated ancestry cluster had fewer N-insertions in productive TCRs than the approximately 630-donor mean. Linkage disequilibrium might explain the correlated functional status among segregating V segments, but an unknown experimental factor could not be excluded. The classifier was reported to diagnose cytomegalovirus status with high specificity and sensitivity in both the original and validation cohorts. In an earlier analysis of some 500 of the donors, most TCR beta V segments were observed in productive rearrangements about 87% or about 30% of the time, broadly matching IMGT annotations. The study listed approximately 160 TCR beta chains as associated with cytomegalovirus. In a later analysis, the rate of TCR association differed among HLA loci, with DRB1 alleles having the most associated TCRs and HLA-C alleles having the fewest. According to a later analysis, parvovirus B19, influenza, CMV and Epstein-Barr virus appeared linked to several top co-occurrence clusters. The 87-base-pair reads could not distinguish some IMGT-functional V segments, including TRBV6-2 and TRBV6-3, so those segments were excluded. The only immune exposure information available for the cohort was CMV serostatus. The authors suggested that the approach could potentially be generalized to other disease states and immunological phenotypes. When HLA alleles, especially DR and DQ, strongly co-occurred, attributing TCR associations to individual alleles was difficult. In vitro tests confirmed that three of the cytomegalovirus-associated TCR beta chains recognize cytomegalovirus antigens. Most CMV-associated TCR beta chains appeared to be HLA-restricted in a later analysis, and the HLA associations seemed to be driven largely by CMV exposure. Most TCR sequences were observed very rarely across donors, whereas some public TCRs were present in many individuals. A later analysis found that HLA-associated TCR beta chains were more clonally expanded and had lower generation probabilities than equally common non-associated chains. A further reported finding was that TCR beta sequences accurately predicted the HLA-A and HLA-B alleles for most subjects in the first cohort. The presence/absence analyses assumed that sequencing depth was roughly uniform across donors, and that assumption may not be true. This cohort had only TCR beta chains sequenced, and the lack of alpha or paired-chain data limited which features could be detected. Because HLA typing was missing for some donors at each locus, association tests included only the typed subset. V-gene and J-gene trimming of TCR beta chains was associated with a missense DCLRE1C variant in a later genetic analysis, and the association was replicated in an independent cohort. Specific HLA alleles were associated with more than 15,000 TCR beta sequences at a false discovery rate of 0.05 in a later analysis.

The cohort consisted of fewer than 700 healthy bone marrow donors. All cohort members were sampled while nominally healthy, although unrecorded immune exposures were likely present. The donor tested CMV seropositive and was one of the 289 seropositive cohort members. Every donor gave a peripheral blood sample, and the peripheral blood mononuclear cells from that sample were used for TCR beta sequencing. The Qiagen DNeasy Blood Extraction Kit was used to extract genomic DNA from the blood cell samples. Libraries were made using the immunoSEQ multiplex PCR assay. For the multiplex PCR, a mixture combining 60 forward primers for TCR Vbeta segments and 13 reverse primers for TCR Jbeta segments was used. The CDR3 region of rearranged TCR beta genes was amplified from genomic DNA with a multiplex PCR assay. The amplified TCR beta libraries were sequenced on the Illumina HiSeq System as 87-base-pair reads. In the authors' own workflow: Across the 666 repertoires, a later analysis counted tens of millions of unique TCR beta chains, 8.5 million to 12 million of which were shared by at least two donors. Raw reads were error-corrected and collapsed into unique sequences by a nearest-neighbor algorithm in which closely related sequences were merged to remove PCR and sequencing errors. V, D and J gene segments were assigned by aligning CDR3 sequences to IMGT reference sequences. For a sequence to be retained, a match of at least six nucleotides to both a V gene segment and a J gene segment was required. A rearrangement counted as productive if the CDR3 had no stop codons and remained in frame with V and J, and every other rearrangement counted as non-productive. CDR3 was defined by IMGT convention, running from the second conserved V-encoded cysteine to the conserved J-encoded phenylalanine. In an earlier analysis of more than 550 of the donors, sequences lacking an unambiguous match to a single V gene segment were excluded. An earlier analysis of some 610 of the donors called V segments functional above 56.7% productive rearrangements and segregating when the between-donor standard deviation exceeded 5%. A statistical classification framework was built to diagnose cytomegalovirus status from the catalog of TCR beta chain sequences. A later analysis assigned V and J genes by comparing TCR nucleotide sequences with IMGT/GENE-DB human TR gene sequences. In a later analysis, CDR3 sequences and most-parsimonious VDJ recombination scenarios were assigned using the TCRdist pipeline. In a later analysis, every TCR beta chain was defined by the combination of its CDR3 amino acid sequence and its V-gene family, and reads without a unique V-gene family were dropped. To address suspected cross-contamination and a sequencing artifact, a later analysis removed approximately 590 highly shared, low-generation-probability nucleotide sequences. A later analysis calculated a clonal expansion index for each public chain from normalized within-repertoire ranks of inferred template counts. Generation probabilities in a later analysis came from a VDJ recombination model fitted to out-of-frame rearrangements, and those results were checked against IGoR. In a later analysis, TCR-TCR, TCR-HLA and TCR-CMV co-occurrence was scored with hypergeometric tests, and a repertoire-size bias correction was applied to TCR pairs. In a later analysis, false discovery rates were estimated by permuting HLA or CMV assignments 20 times. In a later analysis, co-occurring TCRs were grouped using DBSCAN, and TCRdist sequence similarity was added for clustering within HLA-allele-positive subsets. Repertoires with fewer than 30,000 or more than 120,000 public chains, plus five repertoires with anomalous nucleotide sharing, were excluded from co-occurrence clustering. Sourced from immuneACCESS, this table was stored by TCRdb with only in-frame sequences that have V and J called. A share of the clones is absent; for the studies checked, an unresolved V gene accounts for under half, and the remainder has no known explanation. The V and J calls and clone size come from that table; D and trimming were worked out from the DNA. This sample comprises fewer than 150,000 clones, around 83% of them detected only once. In total, the top ten clones hold approximately 6.7% of the sample.

There are a few counts of this clone. It has no known antigen specificity. Within one base of it there is no much larger clone, and no base qualities were kept. This receptor was obtained from a woman under 40 in good health and CMV-seropositive. Input material: PBMCs. The chain is made from TRBV7-2 and TRBJ1-2; TRBD1 fits 7 bases in the junction. Read as DNA, the sequence is TGTGCCAGCAGCCCAAGACAGGGTGCCTATGGCTACACCTTC. Its translation reads: CASSPRQGAYGYTF.